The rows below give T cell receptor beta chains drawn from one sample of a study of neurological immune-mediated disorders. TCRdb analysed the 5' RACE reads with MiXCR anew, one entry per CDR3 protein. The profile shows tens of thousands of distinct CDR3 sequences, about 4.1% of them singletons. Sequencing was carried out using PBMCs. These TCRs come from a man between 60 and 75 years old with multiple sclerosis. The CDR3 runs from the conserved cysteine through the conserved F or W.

CDR3aa: CASSRGQGSQETQYF
v_gene: TRBV7-9

CDR3aa: CASSYRGQGPYEQYF
v_gene: TRBV6-2/TRBV6-3

CDR3aa: CATGQGGGQPQHF
v_gene: TRBV19

CDR3aa: CASTLTVNTEAFF
v_gene: TRBV5-1

CDR3aa: CASSQGRENSPLHF
v_gene: TRBV12-3/TRBV12-4

CDR3aa: CASSRRLAGETQYF
v_gene: TRBV14

CDR3aa: CASSEVASDLQETQYF
v_gene: TRBV2

CDR3aa: CAINPNPLYGYTF
v_gene: TRBV10-3

CDR3aa: CASSRLSGGARDEQFF
v_gene: TRBV3-1

CDR3aa: CASGDREREAFF
v_gene: TRBV5-1

CDR3aa: CATSSHRDRGSSSQPQHF
v_gene: TRBV15

CDR3aa: CASSQDTYEQYF
v_gene: TRBV5-5

CDR3aa: CATSDLDTRTYNEQFF
v_gene: TRBV24-1

CDR3aa: CATVQGDQPQHF
v_gene: TRBV10-2

CDR3aa: CASSTGVQSYNEQFF
v_gene: TRBV5-6

CDR3aa: CASSLTRTSGKSDTQYF
v_gene: TRBV27

CDR3aa: CASSDGPLSGYTF
v_gene: TRBV6-1

CDR3aa: CASSTTATGELFF
v_gene: TRBV19

CDR3aa: CASTYGGAYNEQFF
v_gene: TRBV6-2/TRBV6-3

CDR3aa: CASSPPTGPLSNEQFF
v_gene: TRBV9

CDR3aa: CSASSGLASGEQFF
v_gene: TRBV20-1

CDR3aa: CASSLERTEAFF
v_gene: TRBV3-1

CDR3aa: CSVPDETTDTQYF
v_gene: TRBV20-1

CDR3aa: CAIPGTPNTGELFF
v_gene: TRBV10-3

CDR3aa: CSTGRTTEAFF
v_gene: TRBV20-1

CDR3aa: CASSLEVDSNQPQHF
v_gene: TRBV7-8

CDR3aa: CSAGKTSGTFREQFF
v_gene: TRBV20-1

CDR3aa: CSASLGTGGQSPLHF
v_gene: TRBV20-1

CDR3aa: CSAPPGGVRYTEAFF
v_gene: TRBV20-1

CDR3aa: CATLSGTNTGELFF
v_gene: TRBV10-2

CDR3aa: CASSPGVSQNYEQYF
v_gene: TRBV18

CDR3aa: CAISGSSGVLEQFF
v_gene: TRBV10-3

CDR3aa: CASSRGQSYNEQFF
v_gene: TRBV5-1

CDR3aa: CASSETGTGASEQFF
v_gene: TRBV7-2

CDR3aa: CSASQAGGRDTQYF
v_gene: TRBV20-1

CDR3aa: CASSVEGADTQYF
v_gene: TRBV9

CDR3aa: CSARDFEQYF
v_gene: TRBV20-1

CDR3aa: CASSEERQGGSYNSPLHF
v_gene: TRBV6-1

CDR3aa: CASSQGGTPKETQYF
v_gene: TRBV3-1

CDR3aa: CASSPQSPSSYNEQFF
v_gene: TRBV18

CDR3aa: CASSFRQGATKNIQYF
v_gene: TRBV27

CDR3aa: CASSPGGLGDTEAFF
v_gene: TRBV7-3

CDR3aa: CASSVDGYSNQPQHF
v_gene: TRBV5-1

CDR3aa: CSASPRASYEQYF
v_gene: TRBV20-1

CDR3aa: CASSSGQGTSEAFF
v_gene: TRBV12-3/TRBV12-4

CDR3aa: CASSGWSGEAFF
v_gene: TRBV9

CDR3aa: CSARGKTSGELFF
v_gene: TRBV20-1

CDR3aa: CASSLILGQGLREQFF
v_gene: TRBV28

CDR3aa: CASSARAASEQYF
v_gene: TRBV5-1

CDR3aa: CSARGTGYNEQFF
v_gene: TRBV20-1